The clone carrying this T cell receptor (beta chain) was seen more than once but under ten times. The antigen remains undetermined. Expressed TCRB transcripts were sequenced because the entire RNA isolate underwent reverse transcription. Assay: immunoSEQ multiplex PCR; the TCRdb copy retains only in-frame clones and omits some. The repertoire includes about 140,000 clones, approximately 9.8% of them detected once, and approximately 0.69% sits in the top ten. This specimen belongs to a study of beta chain features in type 1 diabetes. About the study: Cell yields, gender and age were similar in healthy donors and patients.

The study, taken as a whole, reports: cDNA sequencing could over-represent cells with high TCR expression. Type 1 diabetes patients had VDJ junctions that carried fewer insertions and more deletions.

V gave up 4 bases and J gave up 2 bases; unmatched junction bases: 4. CDR1 and CDR2 from the germline V gene are SGHAT and FQNNGV. The CDR3 length is 15 residues. The V gene is TRBV11-2, the J gene TRBJ2-1; 8 nucleotides line up with TRBD2. Sequencing used central memory CD4+ T cells from blood. This clonotype was obtained from a woman between 35 and 50 years old in good health. CDR3 sequence: CASSSSGGAYNEQFF. DNA for the CDR3: TGTGCCAGCAGCTCGAGCGGGGGTGCCTACAATGAGCAGTTCTTC.